This T cell receptor (beta chain) was sequenced in a study of blood T cell repertoires in COVID-19. Study information: T cells, B-cell-depleted T cells, or PBMCs supplied cDNA or gDNA.

How the authors handled the data: Amplifying reference gene primers gave estimates of nucleated cell counts. Assay: immunoSEQ multiplex PCR; the TCRdb copy retains only in-frame clones and omits some. The D gene and trimming were derived from the DNA, and the V and J assignments and clone size from that table. Of about 280,000 clones listed, approximately 88% are singletons. With 3 bases removed from V and 3 bases from J, the gap between germline ends came to 12 bases. CDR3 length: 15 residues. CDR1 and CDR2 from the germline V gene are SNHLY and FYNNEI. The gene calls are TRBV2 and TRBJ2-4, with a possible D match to TRBD1 (6 bases). Sequencing input: peripheral blood. The TCR was taken from a woman between 40 and 55 years old who had recovered from COVID-19. CDR3 residues: CASSDGGWGKNIQYF. CDR3 coding DNA: TGTGCCAGCAGTGATGGGGGCTGGGGCAAAAACATTCAGTACTTC.